These 28 T cell receptor beta chains originate from one sample sequenced in a study of blood T cell repertoires in COVID-19. Libraries were prepared by immunoSEQ multiplex PCR; TCRdb keeps only in-frame clonotypes and omits some of them. The sample lists about 21,000 clones; approximately 90% were seen once. The specimen was peripheral blood. The source of these receptors is a man aged 70 or older with active COVID-19.

The V gene is TRBV30, the J gene TRBJ1-2; tentatively, D is TRBD1 (6 bases). Germline values: CDR1 GTSNPN, CDR2 SVGIG (reference sequence). The V end lost 5 bases, the J end lost 7 bases, and 20 bases lay between the germline ends. This CDR3 has 14 amino acids. This chain's CDR3 is CAWRAGGGGFGYTF. The CDR3 coding sequence is TGTGCCTGGCGTGCGGGGGGGGGCGGCTTTGGCTACACCTTC.

On this clone: A read error may account for a junction end that differs from germline. V usage is TRBV7-7 and J usage is TRBJ2-5; TRBD1 might be the D (6 bases). The CDR3 runs to 15 residues. In germline, CDR1 is SSHAT, CDR2 FNYEAQ (reference sequence). The CDR3 sequence is CASSFSGGLQETQYF. DNA for the CDR3: TGTGCTAGCAGCTTTAGTGGGGGCCTCCAAGAGACCCAGTACTTC.

The chain links TRBV2 to TRBJ1-2, with D possibly being TRBD1 (5 bases). Per the germline V gene, CDR1 is SNHLY and CDR2 is FYNNEI. The V end was cut by 3 bases, the J end by 3 bases, with 11 bases between. This CDR3 spans 14 amino acids. The CDR3 spells CASSELGADYGYTF. The CDR3, as DNA: TGTGCCAGCAGTGAGTTAGGGGCAGACTATGGCTACACCTTC. Full variable domain (missing parts from reference TRBV2 and TRBJ1-2): EPEVTQTPSHQVTQMGQEVILRCVPISNHLYFYWYRQILGQKVEFLVSFYNNEISEKSEIFDDQFSVERPDGSNFTLKIRSTKLEDSAMYFCASSELGADYGYTFGSGTRLTVV.

The CDR3 nucleotides read TGTGCCATCGATTTTTGGGGACAGGGTGATGACAATGAGCAGTTCTTC. It codes for CAIDFWGQGDDNEQFF. The rearrangement uses TRBV10-3 and TRBJ2-1; 9 nucleotides agree with TRBD1. After removal of 8 bases from V and 5 bases from J, the junction contained 13 bases not matched to a gene. Germline V CDR1 and CDR2: ENHRY, SYGVKD. The CDR3 is 16 residues long.

This chain joins TRBV5-1 and TRBJ2-1; D perhaps matches TRBD1 (6 bases). The CDR3 loop spans 16 amino acids. CDR1 is SGHRS and CDR2 is YFSETQ in the germline V gene. V was clipped by 2 bases and J by 1 base, with 13 bases between them. For the CDR3, the DNA is TGCGCCAGCAGCTTAACCGGGACACATTCCTACAATGAGCAGTTCTTC. It translates to CASSLTGTHSYNEQFF.

The genes are TRBV5-4 and TRBJ1-2; TRBD1 might be the D (5 bases). CDR1 is SGHNT, CDR2 YYREEE, per germline (reference sequence). The CDR3 length is 13 residues. V gave up 6 bases and J gave up 6 bases, with 15 bases separating them. As DNA, the CDR3 is TGTGCCAGCACGCAGCCCCAGGGTCATGGCTACACCTTC. This translates into CASTQPQGHGYTF. Full variable domain (missing parts from reference TRBV5-4 and TRBJ1-2): ETGVTQSPTHLIKTRGQQVTLRCSSQSGHNTVSWYQQALGQGPQFIFQYYREEENGRGNFPPRFSGLQFPNYSSELNVNALELDDSALYLCASTQPQGHGYTFGSGTRLTVV.

This clone was recorded once. The germline gene is not matched at one end of the junction; a read error may be the cause. The same CDR3 also results from other DNA sequences found in this sample. This chain joins TRBV19 and TRBJ1-1; 8 positions match TRBD1. CDR1 is LNHDA and CDR2 is SQIVND in the germline V gene (reference sequence). The CDR3 covers 15 residues. The CDR3 reads CASSIGQGGNTEAFF. In DNA, the CDR3 is TGCGCCAGTAGTATAGGACAGGGTGGGAACACTGAAGCTTTCTTT.

This clone has just one count. Written as DNA, the CDR3 is TGCGCCAGCAGCTTGGTCCGACCAGGGGGCCAGGGCTACACCTTC. It encodes CASSLVRPGGQGYTF. The rearrangement joins TRBV5-1 to TRBJ1-2; 8 nucleotides align to TRBD1. The CDR3 is 15 residues long. Germline V CDR1 and CDR2: SGHRS, YFSETQ. Trimming removed 0 bases from V and 8 bases from J; junction bases left unmatched: 9.

The chain uses TRBV7-9 and TRBJ1-6; D not certain. Germline CDR1 reads SEHNR; CDR2 reads FQNEAQ (reference sequence). The CDR3 contains 14 residues. Trimming cost V 0 bases and J 7 bases, with 7 bases left between them. The CDR3 here is CASSLAGLNSPLHF. The CDR3 region has the DNA TGTGCCAGCAGCTTAGCAGGACTCAATTCACCCCTCCACTTT.

The J gene is TRBJ2-7, the V gene TRBV12-5; D is uncertain. This CDR3 is 11 amino acids long. Between the trimmed V and J ends, which lost 5 bases and 2 bases, there was a span of 4 bases. CDR1 and CDR2 from the germline V gene are LGHNT and FRNRAP. The CDR3 loop reads CASGPPYEQYF. CDR3 sequence (DNA): TGTGCTAGTGGTCCTCCCTACGAGCAGTACTTC.

The chain employs TRBV15 and TRBJ2-5; a weak D match, TRBD2 (6 bases). The CDR3 consists of 14 residues. Germline CDR1 and CDR2: LNHNV and YYDKDF (reference sequence). V shed 0 bases and J shed 2 bases, with 7 bases lying between them. The CDR3 loop reads CATSRDGRQETQYF. CDR3 in DNA: TGTGCCACCAGCAGAGATGGGAGGCAAGAGACCCAGTACTTC.

The chain links TRBV19 to TRBJ1-5; D uncertain. CDR3 length: 15 amino acids. Trimming took off 3 bases at V and 2 bases at J, with 11 bases between the two ends. Germline V gene data show CDR1 as LNHDA and CDR2 as SQIVND (reference sequence). CDR3 loop: CASSISRTGNQPQHF. CDR3 sequence (DNA): TGTGCCAGTAGTATTAGTAGAACGGGCAATCAGCCCCAGCATTTT.

The V and J genes are TRBV14 and TRBJ1-3; D unclear. The CDR3 extends over 14 amino acids. Germline V gene lookup returns CDR1 SGHDN and CDR2 FVKESK. V shed 4 bases and J shed 7 bases, with 14 bases lying between them. The CDR3 bases are TGTGCCAGCAGCCCCCGGAGTTTTGGGAACACCATATATTTT. Residues: CASSPRSFGNTIYF.

This chain links TRBV14 with TRBJ1-2, with 7 bases identical to TRBD1. CDR3 size: 15 residues. The V gene end was trimmed by 1 base and the J gene end by 8 bases; junction bases not matched to a gene: 10. Germline CDR1 reads SGHDN; CDR2 reads FVKESK. The CDR3 loop is CASSQGRQGRRGYTF. The CDR3 region has the DNA TGTGCCAGCAGCCAAGGCCGACAGGGCCGGAGAGGCTACACCTTC.

The table lists this clone with a count of one. The chain recombines TRBV10-3 with TRBJ2-3; D call uncertain. The CDR3 is 12 amino acids. Germline-derived CDR1 and CDR2 are ENHRY and SYGVKD. V was shortened by 4 bases and J by 6 bases, with 8 bases between the two germline ends. The CDR3 sequence is CAISVDLDTQYF. DNA of the CDR3: TGTGCCATCAGTGTTGACTTGGATACGCAGTATTTT.

This sequence joins TRBV18 and TRBJ2-7; 7 bases match TRBD2. With V trimmed by 2 bases and J by 2 bases, 0 bases remained unmatched. The CDR3 has 13 residues. Germline assignment: CDR1 KGHSH and CDR2 LQKENI. CDR3 nucleotides: TGTGCCAGCTCACCAGGGACTACCTACGAGCAGTACTTC. Its protein product is CASSPGTTYEQYF.

The chain has TRBV19 and TRBJ1-5; D is perhaps TRBD1 (6 bases). Germline loops: CDR1 LNHDA, CDR2 SQIVND (reference sequence). CDR3 length: 12 residues. Trimming removed 5 bases from V and 4 bases from J, with 6 bases in between. CDR3 nucleotide sequence: TGTGCCAGTAGTGGACAGAATCAGCCCCAGCATTTT. Amino acids: CASSGQNQPQHF.

The V gene is TRBV2, the J gene TRBJ1-4; possibly TRBD1 for D (6 bases). V was trimmed by 3 bases and J by 5 bases, leaving 13 bases between them. The CDR3 totals 15 residues. The germline V gene encodes CDR1 SNHLY and CDR2 FYNNEI. The CDR3 reads CASSDVGTRNEKLFF. The CDR3 coding sequence is TGTGCCAGCAGTGATGTAGGGACAAGAAATGAAAAACTGTTTTTT.

The chain combines TRBV6-5 with TRBJ1-5, with TRBD1 matching 11 bases. Germline V gene data show CDR1 as MNHEY and CDR2 as SVGAGI. The V segment lost 6 bases and the J segment 5 bases; nucleotides outside the gene matches: 6. The CDR3 is 15 amino acids. DNA for the CDR3: TGTGCCAGCAGGCCCGGGACAGGGGGAGATCAGCCCCAGCATTTT. Translated: CASRPGTGGDQPQHF.

The chain recombines TRBV5-1 with TRBJ1-1; 9 bases line up with TRBD1. The CDR3 has 16 residues. Trimming removed 2 bases from V and 5 bases from J; junction bases left unmatched: 10. Per germline, CDR1 SGHRS and CDR2 YFSETQ. CDR3 DNA sequence: TGCGCCAGCAGCTTTACAGGGGGCGGAATACTTACTGAAGCTTTCTTT. Protein sequence: CASSFTGGGILTEAFF.

The sample holds a few counts of this clone. V usage is TRBV13 and J usage is TRBJ2-1; 8 bases map to TRBD1. The J segment lost 13 bases and the V segment lost 1 base, leaving 6 bases of the junction unmatched. This CDR3 comprises 13 residues. The germline V gene has CDR1 PRHDT and CDR2 FYEKMQ (reference sequence). CDR3 in DNA: TGTGCCAGCAGCTTAGCACGGACAGGGACCCAGTTCTTC. Encoded protein: CASSLARTGTQFF.

The chain recombines TRBV5-6 with TRBJ2-3; D perhaps matches TRBD2 (5 bases). The V end was cut by 3 bases, the J end by 6 bases, with 14 bases between. There are 14 residues in the CDR3. CDR1 is SGHDT and CDR2 is YYEEEE in the germline V gene. The CDR3 protein is CASSSLRLPDTQYF. The CDR3 DNA reads TGTGCCAGCAGCTCCCTCAGACTACCTGATACGCAGTATTTT.

The chain links TRBV9 to TRBJ1-2, with a tentative D call TRBD1 (6 bases). The CDR3 contains 13 residues. V was trimmed by 6 bases and J by 3 bases, leaving 12 bases between them. Per germline, CDR1 SGDLS and CDR2 YYNGEE. The CDR3 nucleotides are TGTGCCAGCAAGGGGGGAGGGTACTATGGCTACACCTTC. This codes for CASKGGGYYGYTF.

This chain joins TRBV28 and TRBJ1-1; 7 positions match TRBD1. With V trimmed by 6 bases and J by 4 bases, 2 bases remained unmatched. The CDR3 extends over 12 amino acids. The germline V gene encodes CDR1 MDHEN and CDR2 SYDVKM. CDR3 bases: TGTGCCAGCAGGTCAGGGGGCACTGAAGCTTTCTTT. The encoded protein is CASRSGGTEAFF.

This chain links TRBV2 with TRBJ2-5; 14 nucleotides align to TRBD2. The germline V gene encodes CDR1 SNHLY and CDR2 FYNNEI. This CDR3 has 17 residues. Trimming removed 10 bases from V and 5 bases from J; junction bases left unmatched: 15. DNA for the CDR3: TGTGCCACCCAAACGGGACTAGCGGGAGCGGGGGGGGAGACCCAGTACTTC. This sequence encodes CATQTGLAGAGGETQYF.

This clone turned up a few times. The V gene is TRBV5-1, the J gene TRBJ2-3; 7 nucleotides agree with TRBD1. CDR1 SGHRS and CDR2 YFSETQ come from the germline V gene. The ends lost 0 bases at V and 2 bases at J; junction bases unmatched: 3. The CDR3 contains 15 residues. CDR3 residues: CASSLEGAYTDTQYF. CDR3 nucleotide sequence: TGCGCCAGCAGCTTGGAGGGGGCCTACACAGATACGCAGTATTTT.

This clone was detected once. The chain joins TRBV4-1 to TRBJ2-7, with 14 bases lining up with TRBD2. Unmatched junction bases numbered 0, after V lost 3 bases and J lost 2 bases. CDR1 is MGHRA and CDR2 is YSYEKL in the germline V gene. This CDR3 has 15 residues. CDR3 coding DNA: TGCGCCAGCAGCCAGGGACTAGCGGGGGCCTACGAGCAGTACTTC. Translation gives CASSQGLAGAYEQYF.

The rearrangement joins TRBV25-1 to TRBJ2-7, with D tentatively TRBD1 (5 bases). Germline CDR1 MGHDK, CDR2 SYGVNS. The CDR3 runs to 13 residues. Trimming pared 5 bases from V and 1 base from J, leaving 9 bases between. The chain's CDR3 is CASSIGHSYEQYF. CDR3 DNA: TGTGCCAGCAGTATCGGACATTCCTACGAGCAGTACTTC.